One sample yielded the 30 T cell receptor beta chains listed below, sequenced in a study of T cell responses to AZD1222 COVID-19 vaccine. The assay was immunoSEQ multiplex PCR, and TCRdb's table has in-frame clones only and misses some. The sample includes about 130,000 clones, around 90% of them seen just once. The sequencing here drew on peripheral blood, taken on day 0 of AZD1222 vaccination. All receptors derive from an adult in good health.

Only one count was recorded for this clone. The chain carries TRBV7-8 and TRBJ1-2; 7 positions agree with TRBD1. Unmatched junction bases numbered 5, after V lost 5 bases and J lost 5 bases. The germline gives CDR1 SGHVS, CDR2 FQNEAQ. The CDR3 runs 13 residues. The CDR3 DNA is TGTGCCAGCAGCGCCGGGACAGAGTATGGCTACACCTTC. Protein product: CASSAGTEYGYTF. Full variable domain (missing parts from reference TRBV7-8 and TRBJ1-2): GAGVSQSPRYKVAKRGQDVALRCDPISGHVSLFWYQQALGQGPEFLTYFQNEAQLDKSGLPSDRFFAERPEGSVSTLKIQRTQQEDSAVYLCASSAGTEYGYTFGSGTRLTVV.

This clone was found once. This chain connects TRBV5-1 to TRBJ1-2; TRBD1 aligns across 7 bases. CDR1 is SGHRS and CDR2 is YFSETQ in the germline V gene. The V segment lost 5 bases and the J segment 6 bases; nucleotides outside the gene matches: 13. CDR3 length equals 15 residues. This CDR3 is CASSFDPGGVDGYTF. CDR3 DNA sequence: TGCGCCAGCAGTTTTGACCCAGGGGGGGTAGATGGCTACACCTTC. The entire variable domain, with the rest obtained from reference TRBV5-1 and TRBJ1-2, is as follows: KAGVTQTPRYLIKTRGQQVTLSCSPISGHRSVSWYQQTPGQGLQFLFEYFSETQRNKGNFPGRFSGRQFSNSRSEMNVSTLELGDSALYLCASSFDPGGVDGYTFGSGTRLTVV.

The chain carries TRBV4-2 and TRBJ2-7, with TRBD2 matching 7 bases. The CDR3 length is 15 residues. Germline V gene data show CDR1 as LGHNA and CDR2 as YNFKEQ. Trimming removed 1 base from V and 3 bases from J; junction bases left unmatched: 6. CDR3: CASSQAVLAIYEQYF. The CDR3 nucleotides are TGTGCCAGCAGCCAAGCTGTACTAGCGATCTACGAGCAGTACTTC.

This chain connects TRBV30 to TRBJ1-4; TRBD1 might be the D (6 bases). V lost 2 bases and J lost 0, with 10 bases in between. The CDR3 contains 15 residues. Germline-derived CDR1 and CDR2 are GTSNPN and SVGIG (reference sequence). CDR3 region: CAWSRGGATNEKLFF. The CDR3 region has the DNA TGTGCCTGGAGTCGAGGGGGTGCAACTAATGAAAAACTGTTTTTT. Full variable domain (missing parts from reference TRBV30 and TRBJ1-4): SQTIHQWPATLVQPVGSPLSLECTVEGTSNPNLYWYRQAAGRGLQLLFYSVGIGQISSEVPQNLSASRPQDRQFILSSKKLLLSDSGFYLCAWSRGGATNEKLFFGSGTQLSVL.

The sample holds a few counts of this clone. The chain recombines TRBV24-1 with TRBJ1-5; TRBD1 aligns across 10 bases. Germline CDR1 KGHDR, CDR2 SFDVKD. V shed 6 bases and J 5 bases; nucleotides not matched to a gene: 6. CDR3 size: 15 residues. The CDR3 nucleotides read TGTGCCACCAGTCCCGGACAGGGGGTTTATCAGCCCCAGCATTTT. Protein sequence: CATSPGQGVYQPQHF.

CDR3 protein: CASSYRGSSYEQYF. The CDR3 DNA follows: TGTGCCAGCAGTTACAGGGGGAGCTCCTACGAGCAGTACTTC. The V call is TRBV27, the J call TRBJ2-7, with TRBD1 identical over 8 bases. CDR3 length: 14 amino acids. V dropped 4 bases and J dropped 0; count of bases not matched to a gene: 2. CDR1 and CDR2 (germline): MNHEY, SMNVEV (reference sequence).

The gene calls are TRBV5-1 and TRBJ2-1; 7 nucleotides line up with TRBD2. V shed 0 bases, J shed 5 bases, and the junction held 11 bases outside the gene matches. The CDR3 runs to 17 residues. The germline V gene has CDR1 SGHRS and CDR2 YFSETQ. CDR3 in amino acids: CASSLVGGRASNNEQFF. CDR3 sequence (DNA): TGCGCCAGCAGCTTGGTTGGTGGGAGGGCCTCAAACAATGAGCAGTTCTTC.

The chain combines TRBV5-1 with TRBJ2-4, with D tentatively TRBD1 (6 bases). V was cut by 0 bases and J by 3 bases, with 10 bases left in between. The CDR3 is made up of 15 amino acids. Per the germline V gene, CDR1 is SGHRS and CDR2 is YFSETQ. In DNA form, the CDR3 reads TGCGCCAGCAGCTTGGAAGGACAGAGCAAAAACATTCAGTACTTC. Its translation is CASSLEGQSKNIQYF.

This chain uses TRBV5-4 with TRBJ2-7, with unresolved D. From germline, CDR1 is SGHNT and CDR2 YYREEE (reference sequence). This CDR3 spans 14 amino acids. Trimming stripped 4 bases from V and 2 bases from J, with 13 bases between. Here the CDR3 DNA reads TGTGCCAGCAGCCGTGACGGGCTTACCTACGAGCAGTACTTC. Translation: CASSRDGLTYEQYF.

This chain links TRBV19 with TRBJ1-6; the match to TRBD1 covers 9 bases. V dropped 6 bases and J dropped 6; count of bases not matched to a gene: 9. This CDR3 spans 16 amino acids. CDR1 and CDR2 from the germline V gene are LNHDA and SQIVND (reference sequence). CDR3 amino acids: CASRPGQGIRNSPLHF. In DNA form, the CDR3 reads TGTGCCAGTAGGCCCGGACAGGGGATTCGTAATTCACCCCTCCACTTT. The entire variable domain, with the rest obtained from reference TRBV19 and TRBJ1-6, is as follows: DGGITQSPKYLFRKEGQNVTLSCEQNLNHDAMYWYRQDPGQGLRLIYYSQIVNDFQKGDIAEGYSVSREKKESFPLTVTSAQKNPTAFYLCASRPGQGIRNSPLHFGNGTRLTVT.

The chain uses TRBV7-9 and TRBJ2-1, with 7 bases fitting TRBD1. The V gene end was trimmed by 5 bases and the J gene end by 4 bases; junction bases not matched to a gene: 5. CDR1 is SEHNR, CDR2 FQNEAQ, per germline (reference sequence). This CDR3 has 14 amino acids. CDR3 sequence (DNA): TGTGCCAGCAGCCAACGGGACAGTTACAATGAGCAGTTCTTC. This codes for CASSQRDSYNEQFF.

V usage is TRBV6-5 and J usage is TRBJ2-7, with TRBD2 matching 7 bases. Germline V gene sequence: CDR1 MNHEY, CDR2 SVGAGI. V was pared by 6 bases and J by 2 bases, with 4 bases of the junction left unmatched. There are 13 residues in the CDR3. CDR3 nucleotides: TGTGCCAGCAGGGTCCGGGAGGCCTACGAGCAGTACTTC. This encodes CASRVREAYEQYF.

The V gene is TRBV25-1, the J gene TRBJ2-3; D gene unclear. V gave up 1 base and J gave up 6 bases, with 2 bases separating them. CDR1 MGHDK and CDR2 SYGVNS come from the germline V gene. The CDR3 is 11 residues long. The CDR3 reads CASSELDTQYF. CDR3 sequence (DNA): TGTGCCAGCAGTGAATTGGATACGCAGTATTTT.

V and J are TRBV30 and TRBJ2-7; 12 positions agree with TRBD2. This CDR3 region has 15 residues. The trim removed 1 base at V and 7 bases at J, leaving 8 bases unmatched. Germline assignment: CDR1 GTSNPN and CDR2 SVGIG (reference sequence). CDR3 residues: CAWSARLAGDREQYF. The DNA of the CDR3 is TGTGCCTGGAGTGCCCGACTAGCGGGAGATCGTGAGCAGTACTTC.

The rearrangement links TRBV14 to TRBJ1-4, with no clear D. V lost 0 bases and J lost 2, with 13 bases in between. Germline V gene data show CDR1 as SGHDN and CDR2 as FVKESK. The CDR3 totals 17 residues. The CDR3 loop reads CASSQEGKGLTNEKLFF. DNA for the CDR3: TGTGCCAGCAGCCAAGAAGGGAAAGGGCTGACTAATGAAAAACTGTTTTTT.

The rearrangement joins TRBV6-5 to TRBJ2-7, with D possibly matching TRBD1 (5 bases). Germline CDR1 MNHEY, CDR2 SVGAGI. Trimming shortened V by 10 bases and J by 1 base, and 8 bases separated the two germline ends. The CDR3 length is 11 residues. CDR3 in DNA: TGTGCCACCACAGGTTCCTACGAGCAGTACTTC. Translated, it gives CATTGSYEQYF.

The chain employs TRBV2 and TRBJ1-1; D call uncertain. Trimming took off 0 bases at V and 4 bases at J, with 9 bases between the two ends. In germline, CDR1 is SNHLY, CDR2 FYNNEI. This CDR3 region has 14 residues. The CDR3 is CASSEALGITEAFF. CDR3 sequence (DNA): TGTGCCAGCAGTGAAGCGCTAGGGATCACTGAAGCTTTCTTT.

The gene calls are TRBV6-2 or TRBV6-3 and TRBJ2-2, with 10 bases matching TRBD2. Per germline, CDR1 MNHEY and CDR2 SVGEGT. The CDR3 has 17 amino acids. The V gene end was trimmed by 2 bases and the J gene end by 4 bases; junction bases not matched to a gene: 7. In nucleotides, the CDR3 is TGTGCCAGCAGTTACGGAAGCGGGAGGGGCGGCACCGGGGAGCTGTTTTTT. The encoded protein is CASSYGSGRGGTGELFF.

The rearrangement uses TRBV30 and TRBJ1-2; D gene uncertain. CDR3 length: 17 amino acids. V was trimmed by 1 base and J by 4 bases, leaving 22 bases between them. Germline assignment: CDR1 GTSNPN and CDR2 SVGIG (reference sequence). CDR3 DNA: TGTGCCTGGAGTGGTCGGTTAACCATTAATGCACCCTATGGCTACACCTTC. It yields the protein CAWSGRLTINAPYGYTF. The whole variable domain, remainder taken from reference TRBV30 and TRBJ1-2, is SQTIHQWPATLVQPVGSPLSLECTVEGTSNPNLYWYRQAAGRGLQLLFYSVGIGQISSEVPQNLSASRPQDRQFILSSKKLLLSDSGFYLCAWSGRLTINAPYGYTFGSGTRLTVV.

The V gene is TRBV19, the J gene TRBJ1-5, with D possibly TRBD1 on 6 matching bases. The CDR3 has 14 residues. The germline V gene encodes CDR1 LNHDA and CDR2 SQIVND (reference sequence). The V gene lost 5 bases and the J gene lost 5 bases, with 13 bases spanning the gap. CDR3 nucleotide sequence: TGTGCCAGTAGTGAACAGGGTTTATATCAGCCCCAGCATTTT. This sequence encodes CASSEQGLYQPQHF.

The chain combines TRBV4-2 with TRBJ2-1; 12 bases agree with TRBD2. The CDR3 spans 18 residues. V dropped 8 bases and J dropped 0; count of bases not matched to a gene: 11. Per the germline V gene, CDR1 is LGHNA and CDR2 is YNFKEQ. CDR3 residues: CASSGLAGLFSSYNEQFF. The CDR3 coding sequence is TGTGCCAGCTCGGGACTAGCGGGTTTGTTTTCCTCCTACAATGAGCAGTTCTTC.

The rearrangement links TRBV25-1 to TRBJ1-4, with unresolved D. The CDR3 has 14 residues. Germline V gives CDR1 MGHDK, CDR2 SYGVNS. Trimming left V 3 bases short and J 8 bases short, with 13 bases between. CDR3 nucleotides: TGTGCCAGCAGTGACAGTTCTGGCCGGGAAAAACTGTTTTTT. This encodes CASSDSSGREKLFF.

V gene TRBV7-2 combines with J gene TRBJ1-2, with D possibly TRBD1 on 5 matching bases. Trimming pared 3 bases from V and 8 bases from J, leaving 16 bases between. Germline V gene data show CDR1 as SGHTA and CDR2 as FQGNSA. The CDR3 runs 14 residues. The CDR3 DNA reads TGTGCCAGCAGCTTCGCTTCAGGGAATATGGGCTACACCTTC. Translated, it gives CASSFASGNMGYTF.

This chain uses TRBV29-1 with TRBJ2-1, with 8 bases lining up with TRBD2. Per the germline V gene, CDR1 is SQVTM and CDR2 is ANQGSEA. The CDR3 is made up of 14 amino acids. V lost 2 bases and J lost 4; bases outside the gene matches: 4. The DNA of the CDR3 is TGCAGCGTTGAAAGAAGCGGGAGTTACAATGAGCAGTTCTTC. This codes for CSVERSGSYNEQFF.

CDR3 residues: CASSFLGTGVESVQETQYF. The CDR3 region has the DNA TGTGCCAGCAGTTTTCTGGGGACAGGGGTCGAGTCCGTCCAAGAGACCCAGTACTTC. The genes are TRBV27 and TRBJ2-5, with TRBD1 matching 10 bases. Germline V gene data show CDR1 as MNHEY and CDR2 as SMNVEV (reference sequence). The CDR3 has 19 residues. The junction had 14 bases not matched to a gene; V was cut back by 3 bases and J by 1 base.

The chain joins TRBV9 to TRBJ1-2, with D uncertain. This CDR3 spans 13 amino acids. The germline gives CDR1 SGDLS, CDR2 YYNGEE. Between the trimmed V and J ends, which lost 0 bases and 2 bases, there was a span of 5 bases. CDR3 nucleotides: TGTGCCAGCAGCGTAGGGCTAAACTATGGCTACACCTTC. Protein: CASSVGLNYGYTF. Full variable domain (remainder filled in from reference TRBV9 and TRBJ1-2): DSGVTQTPKHLITATGQRVTLRCSPRSGDLSVYWYQQSLDQGLQFLIQYYNGEERAKGNILERFSAQQFPDLHSELNLSSLELGDSALYFCASSVGLNYGYTFGSGTRLTVV.

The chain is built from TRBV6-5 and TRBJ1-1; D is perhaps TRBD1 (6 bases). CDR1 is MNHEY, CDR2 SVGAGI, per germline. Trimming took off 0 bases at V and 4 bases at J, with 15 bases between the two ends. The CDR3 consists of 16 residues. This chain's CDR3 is CASSYSMVRGGTEAFF. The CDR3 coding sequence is TGTGCCAGCAGTTACTCGATGGTCAGGGGAGGCACTGAAGCTTTCTTT.

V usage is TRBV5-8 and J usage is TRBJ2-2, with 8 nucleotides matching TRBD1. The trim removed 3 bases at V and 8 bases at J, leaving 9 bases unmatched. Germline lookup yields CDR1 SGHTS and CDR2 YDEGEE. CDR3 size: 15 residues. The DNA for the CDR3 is TGTGCCAGCAGCTCGGACAGGGCACGTTTGGGGGAGCTGTTTTTT. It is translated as CASSSDRARLGELFF. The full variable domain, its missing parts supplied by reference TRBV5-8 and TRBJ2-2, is EAGVTQSPTHLIKTRGQQATLRCSPISGHTSVYWYQQALGLGLQFLLWYDEGEERNRGNFPPRFSGRQFPNYSSELNVNALELEDSALYLCASSSDRARLGELFFGEGSRLTVL.

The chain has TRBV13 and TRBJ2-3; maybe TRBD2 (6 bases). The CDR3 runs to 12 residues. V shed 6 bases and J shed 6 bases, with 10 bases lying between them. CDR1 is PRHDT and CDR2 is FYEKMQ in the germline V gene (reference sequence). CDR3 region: CASRTSRDTQYF. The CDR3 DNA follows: TGTGCCAGCAGGACTAGTCGGGATACGCAGTATTTT. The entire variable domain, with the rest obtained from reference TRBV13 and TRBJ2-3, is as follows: AAGVIQSPRHLIKEKRETATLKCYPIPRHDTVYWYQQGPGQDPQFLISFYEKMQSDKGSIPDRFSAQQFSDYHSELNMSSLELGDSALYFCASRTSRDTQYFGPGTRLTVL.

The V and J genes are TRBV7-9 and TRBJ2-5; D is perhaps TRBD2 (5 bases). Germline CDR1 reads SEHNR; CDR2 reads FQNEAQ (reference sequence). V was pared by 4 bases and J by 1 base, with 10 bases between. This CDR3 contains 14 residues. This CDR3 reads CASSSSRAQETQYF. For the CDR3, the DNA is TGTGCCAGCAGCTCTAGCCGGGCCCAAGAGACCCAGTACTTC.